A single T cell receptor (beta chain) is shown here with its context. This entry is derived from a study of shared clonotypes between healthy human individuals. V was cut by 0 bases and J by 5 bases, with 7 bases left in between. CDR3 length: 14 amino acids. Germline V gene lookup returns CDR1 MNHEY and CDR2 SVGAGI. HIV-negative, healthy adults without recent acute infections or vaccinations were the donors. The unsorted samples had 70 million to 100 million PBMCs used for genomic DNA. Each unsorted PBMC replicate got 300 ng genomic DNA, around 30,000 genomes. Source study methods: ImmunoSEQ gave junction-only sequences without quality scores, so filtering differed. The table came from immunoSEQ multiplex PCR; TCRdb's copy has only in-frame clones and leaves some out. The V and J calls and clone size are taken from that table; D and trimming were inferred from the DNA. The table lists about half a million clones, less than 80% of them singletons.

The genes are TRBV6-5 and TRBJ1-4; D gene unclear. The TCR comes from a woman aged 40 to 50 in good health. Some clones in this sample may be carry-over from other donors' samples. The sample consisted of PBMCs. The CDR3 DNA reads TGTGCCAGCAGTTACTCGGCGGCAAATGAAAAACTGTTTTTT. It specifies CASSYSAANEKLFF.